Each of the 25 T cell receptor beta chains below was sequenced from the same sample in a study of control samples from healthy donors and cancer patients. Generated by immunoSEQ multiplex PCR, the TCRdb table keeps only in-frame clones and is missing some. Of some 95,000 clones listed, 79% are singletons. The sample consisted of blood. These receptors originate from a woman aged 25 to 39 in good health.

This clone appeared a single time. This chain uses TRBV2 with TRBJ2-2; tentative D call: TRBD1 (5 bases). This CDR3 has 14 amino acids. Germline CDR1 SNHLY, CDR2 FYNNEI. V lost 1 base and J lost 7, with 10 bases in between. The CDR3 DNA is TGTGCCAGCAGTGAAGGGGGCAGTATCGGGGAGCTGTTTTTT. Its translation is CASSEGGSIGELFF.

The chain has TRBV11-2 and TRBJ1-1; no firm D call. This CDR3 has 14 amino acids. Germline V gene data show CDR1 as SGHAT and CDR2 as FQNNGV. Between the trimmed V and J ends, which lost 0 bases and 5 bases, there was a span of 10 bases. The CDR3 spells CASSLDISGTEAFF. The CDR3 DNA reads TGTGCCAGCAGCTTAGACATCAGTGGGACTGAAGCTTTCTTT.

The gene calls are TRBV10-3 and TRBJ2-2; 10 nucleotides align to TRBD1. The V gene end was trimmed by 5 bases and the J gene end by 5 bases; junction bases not matched to a gene: 8. The CDR3 totals 16 residues. Germline-derived CDR1 and CDR2 are ENHRY and SYGVKD. The CDR3 protein is CAISPGQGMRTGELFF. The CDR3 bases are TGTGCCATCAGTCCGGGACAGGGGATGCGAACCGGGGAGCTGTTTTTT.

The V gene is TRBV7-9, the J gene TRBJ1-2; tentative D call: TRBD1 (6 bases). The CDR3 loop spans 12 amino acids. Deletions cut 1 base from V and 8 bases from J, with 8 bases between. Germline V CDR1 and CDR2: SEHNR, FQNEAQ (reference sequence). The CDR3 here is CASSLVGGGYTF. The CDR3 coding sequence is TGTGCCAGCAGCTTAGTCGGGGGCGGCTACACCTTC. Full variable domain (missing parts from reference TRBV7-9 and TRBJ1-2): DTGVSQNPRHKITKRGQNVTFRCDPISEHNRLYWYRQTLGQGPEFLTYFQNEAQLEKSRLLSDRFSAERPKGSFSTLEIQRTEQGDSAMYLCASSLVGGGYTFGSGTRLTVV.

V is TRBV7-3 and J is TRBJ2-7, with 9 bases that match TRBD2. CDR1 and CDR2 (germline): SGHTA, FQGTGA. This CDR3 is built from 15 residues. The J segment lost 2 bases and the V segment lost 4 bases, leaving 6 bases of the junction unmatched. The CDR3 DNA is TGTGCCAGCAGCTACCTTGCGGGGGGGCCCTACGAGCAGTACTTC. This translates into CASSYLAGGPYEQYF.

The CDR3 protein is CASSAYRENTEAFF. The CDR3 coding sequence is TGTGCCAGTAGTGCGTACAGGGAGAACACTGAAGCTTTCTTT. V is TRBV19 and J is TRBJ1-1; D may be TRBD1 (6 bases). The CDR3 spans 14 residues. V gave up 5 bases and J gave up 1 base, with 11 bases separating them. Germline-derived CDR1 and CDR2 are LNHDA and SQIVND (reference sequence).

The rearrangement joins TRBV7-2 to TRBJ1-1; 8 bases are a match to TRBD1. This CDR3 comprises 15 residues. V lost 5 bases and J lost 1; bases outside the gene matches: 6. CDR1 and CDR2 (germline): SGHTA, FQGNSA. The CDR3 DNA follows: TGTGCCAGCAGCCCCCGGACAGGGAGGAACACTGAAGCTTTCTTT. Protein product: CASSPRTGRNTEAFF.

The chain couples TRBV6-5 to TRBJ1-5; D is unclear. Per the germline V gene, CDR1 is MNHEY and CDR2 is SVGAGI. The CDR3 has 13 residues. Trimming pared 2 bases from V and 4 bases from J, leaving 6 bases between. This CDR3 reads CASSYVENQPQHF. CDR3 coding DNA: TGTGCCAGCAGTTACGTCGAAAATCAGCCCCAGCATTTT.

This clone was picked up one time. V and J are TRBV4-3 and TRBJ2-5; 13 nucleotides agree with TRBD2. Trimming cost V 4 bases and J 5 bases; bases outside gene matches: 7. Germline V gives CDR1 LGHNA, CDR2 YSLEER. This CDR3 is built from 16 residues. The CDR3 sequence is CASSPHGTSGAETQYF. Written as DNA, the CDR3 is TGCGCCAGCAGCCCGCACGGGACTAGCGGGGCTGAGACCCAGTACTTC.

The rearrangement links TRBV9 to TRBJ1-1, with 7 bases matching TRBD1. Germline V gene lookup returns CDR1 SGDLS and CDR2 YYNGEE. V dropped 4 bases and J dropped 6; count of bases not matched to a gene: 6. This CDR3 is built from 13 residues. The CDR3 sequence is CASSTAGGSEAFF. DNA of the CDR3: TGTGCCAGCAGCACCGCAGGGGGTTCTGAAGCTTTCTTT. The variable domain in full, with the rest retrieved from reference TRBV9 and TRBJ1-1, is DSGVTQTPKHLITATGQRVTLRCSPRSGDLSVYWYQQSLDQGLQFLIQYYNGEERAKGNILERFSAQQFPDLHSELNLSSLELGDSALYFCASSTAGGSEAFFGQGTRLTVV.

V usage is TRBV6-2 or TRBV6-3 and J usage is TRBJ2-7; 8 bases agree with TRBD2. CDR1 is MNHEY and CDR2 is SVGEGT in the germline V gene. Unmatched junction bases numbered 11, after V lost 2 bases and J lost 2 bases. This CDR3 contains 17 residues. CDR3 in DNA: TGTGCCAGCAGTTACAGCTCCAGGGGACTAGTGACCTACGAGCAGTACTTC. Translating it yields CASSYSSRGLVTYEQYF.

CDR3 loop: CASRETGVATEAFF. The CDR3 nucleotides read TGTGCCAGCAGAGAAACAGGGGTGGCCACTGAAGCTTTCTTT. The chain employs TRBV6-6 and TRBJ1-1; 7 positions agree with TRBD1. The germline V gene encodes CDR1 MNHNY and CDR2 SVGAGI (reference sequence). The CDR3 sequence is 14 residues long. Germline trimming cut 6 bases from V and 4 bases from J; bases unmatched to any gene: 8.

The gene calls are TRBV4-1 and TRBJ2-7; perhaps D is TRBD1 or TRBD2 (6 bases each). Germline CDR1 and CDR2: MGHRA and YSYEKL. Trimming removed 0 bases from V and 3 bases from J, with 12 bases in between. The CDR3 covers 15 residues. The CDR3 DNA sequence: TGCGCCAGCAGCCAAGAGACGGGGGCGGGCTACGAGCAGTACTTC. Protein sequence: CASSQETGAGYEQYF.

The genes are TRBV11-2 and TRBJ2-3; D is ambiguous. The CDR3 spans 14 residues. Germline assignment: CDR1 SGHAT and CDR2 FQNNGV. V was trimmed by 5 bases and J by 2 bases, leaving 11 bases between them. The CDR3 DNA reads as TGTGCCAGCAGCATTAAGAGGTCCACAGATACGCAGTATTTT. Translated: CASSIKRSTDTQYF.

On this clone: A read error may explain this, as a much larger clone is one base away. The sample contains more than one DNA sequence encoding this CDR3. The chain recombines TRBV30 with TRBJ1-3; TRBD1 might be the D (6 bases). Trimming left V 0 bases short and J 0 bases short, with 12 bases between. In germline, CDR1 is GTSNPN, CDR2 SVGIG (reference sequence). The CDR3 sequence is 16 residues long. The CDR3 DNA reads TGTGCCTGGAGTGTACGAGGGGGGAGCTCTGGAAACACCATATATTTT. This encodes CAWSVRGGSSGNTIYF.

The J gene is TRBJ1-3, the V gene TRBV3-1 (or the pseudogene TRBV3-2); 8 bases align to TRBD1. The germline CDR1 and CDR2 sequences are LGHDT and YNNKEL (reference sequence). This CDR3 region has 13 residues. After removal of 7 bases from V and 4 bases from J, the junction contained 3 bases not matched to a gene. CDR3 DNA: TGTGCCAGCACCCGGACAGGGGGAAACACCATATATTTT. As protein: CASTRTGGNTIYF.

The chain carries TRBV19 and TRBJ2-5, with 8 bases lining up with TRBD2. Per the germline V gene, CDR1 is LNHDA and CDR2 is SQIVND (reference sequence). The CDR3 runs 17 residues. Trimming took 1 base from V and 0 from J; bases not matched to a gene: 7. As DNA, the CDR3 is TGTGCCAGTAGTATAGGCCTCGGCGGGGGGAACCAAGAGACCCAGTACTTC. Translating gives CASSIGLGGGNQETQYF.

This clone appeared a single time. CDR3 DNA: TGTGCCAGCAGCTTATACACCGGGGAGCTGTTTTTT. Translating gives CASSLYTGELFF. The rearrangement uses TRBV7-6 and TRBJ2-2; no reliable D call. The CDR3 sequence is 12 residues long. Trimming took off 2 bases at V and 3 bases at J, with 1 base between the two ends. Germline-derived CDR1 and CDR2 are SGHVS and FNYEAQ.

V usage is TRBV4-1 and J usage is TRBJ1-1; D not certain. CDR3 length: 16 amino acids. V gave up 0 bases and J gave up 0 bases, with 11 bases separating them. The germline V gene has CDR1 MGHRA and CDR2 YSYEKL. The CDR3 coding sequence is TGCGCCAGCAGCCAAGAACAGACAAAGATGAACACTGAAGCTTTCTTT. This gives the protein CASSQEQTKMNTEAFF.

This clone has just a few counts. The rearrangement joins TRBV12-5 to TRBJ1-1, with TRBD1 as a possible D gene (6 bases). Germline V gives CDR1 LGHNT, CDR2 FRNRAP. Trimming shortened V by 6 bases and J by 4 bases, and 12 bases separated the two germline ends. CDR3 length: 13 amino acids. CDR3 amino acids: CASGTGGPTEAFF. The DNA for the CDR3 is TGTGCTAGTGGAACCGGGGGGCCCACTGAAGCTTTCTTT.

The chain is built from TRBV5-1 and TRBJ2-7; 7 nucleotides line up with TRBD1. J was trimmed by 3 bases and V by 0 bases; bases with no gene match: 3. The CDR3 sequence is 14 residues long. The germline V gene has CDR1 SGHRS and CDR2 YFSETQ. CDR3 sequence: CASSLEAGGYEQYF. Here the CDR3 DNA reads TGCGCCAGCAGCTTGGAGGCAGGGGGCTACGAGCAGTACTTC. Looking up the rest from reference TRBV5-1 and TRBJ2-7 gives the full variable domain: KAGVTQTPRYLIKTRGQQVTLSCSPISGHRSVSWYQQTPGQGLQFLFEYFSETQRNKGNFPGRFSGRQFSNSRSEMNVSTLELGDSALYLCASSLEAGGYEQYFGPGTRLTVT.

The chain joins TRBV27 to TRBJ1-5, with D perhaps matching TRBD1 (5 bases). Germline V CDR1 and CDR2: MNHEY, SMNVEV (reference sequence). This CDR3 is built from 15 residues. With 6 bases removed from V and 0 bases from J, the gap between germline ends came to 12 bases. CDR3 nucleotide sequence: TGTGCCAGCAGGAGACAGTCCCTTAGCAATCAGCCCCAGCATTTT. Translation gives CASRRQSLSNQPQHF.

J is TRBJ2-5 and V is TRBV3-1 (or the pseudogene TRBV3-2), with a possible D match to TRBD2 (5 bases). Trimming took off 5 bases at V and 2 bases at J, with 6 bases between the two ends. The CDR3 is made up of 12 amino acids. Germline lookup yields CDR1 LGHDT and CDR2 YNNKEL (reference sequence). The CDR3 coding sequence is TGTGCCAGCAGCTGGGAGCAAGAGACCCAGTACTTC. Amino acid sequence: CASSWEQETQYF.

The chain carries TRBV6-1 and TRBJ1-6; D is unclear. The germline V gene encodes CDR1 MNHNS and CDR2 SASEGT. The CDR3 loop spans 18 amino acids. Trimming left V 0 bases short and J 1 base short, with 13 bases between. DNA for the CDR3: TGTGCCAGCAGTGAAGCGCGAGGGAAGATATCCTATAATTCACCCCTCCACTTT. Its translation: CASSEARGKISYNSPLHF.

The genes are TRBV4-2 and TRBJ2-7; 8 nucleotides align to TRBD1. V shed 1 base, J shed 4 bases, and the junction held 6 bases outside the gene matches. The CDR3 runs to 15 residues. Germline CDR1 and CDR2: LGHNA and YNFKEQ. CDR3 nucleotides: TGTGCCAGCAGCCAAGTACAGGGACAGGAGTACGAGCAGTACTTC. Translating gives CASSQVQGQEYEQYF.